These 32 T cell receptor beta chains came from one sample sequenced in a study of PD-1 blockade in mismatch repair-deficient tumors. Method: immunoSEQ multiplex PCR; TCRdb's copy keeps in-frame clones and lacks some. Among about 67,000 clones listed, 70% to 80% were seen once. This sample comprised peripheral blood, obtained 2 weeks after starting pembrolizumab. The receptors come from an adult with mismatch repair-deficient cancer.

J is TRBJ2-6 and V is TRBV5-6, with a weak D call TRBD1 (6 bases). CDR3 length: 17 amino acids. The V end was cut by 0 bases, the J end by 0 bases, with 10 bases between. From germline, CDR1 is SGHDT and CDR2 YYEEEE. The CDR3: CASSLEGVSSGANVLTF. The CDR3 DNA follows: TGTGCCAGCAGCTTGGAGGGGGTCTCCTCTGGGGCCAACGTCCTGACTTTC. The whole variable domain, filled in from reference TRBV5-6 and TRBJ2-6, reads DAGVTQSPTHLIKTRGQQVTLRCSPKSGHDTVSWYQQALGQGPQFIFQYYEEEERQRGNFPDRFSGHQFPNYSSELNVNALLLGDSALYLCASSLEGVSSGANVLTFGAGSRLTVL.

The genes are TRBV5-4 and TRBJ1-1, with 8 bases aligning to TRBD1. Germline values: CDR1 SGHNT, CDR2 YYREEE (reference sequence). Germline trimming cut 5 bases from V and 1 base from J; bases unmatched to any gene: 4. The CDR3 sequence is 14 residues long. The CDR3 sequence is CASRTGQENTEAFF. The CDR3 nucleotides are TGTGCCAGCAGAACGGGACAGGAGAACACTGAAGCTTTCTTT.

The CDR3 loop reads CASSKALGGFNTEAFF. CDR3 coding DNA: TGTGCCAGCAGCAAAGCGCTGGGAGGGTTTAACACTGAAGCTTTCTTT. This chain joins TRBV21-1 and TRBJ1-1. TRBV21-1 is given as a pseudogene. CDR3 size: 16 residues.

The chain has TRBV6-5 and TRBJ2-1; no clear D. CDR3 length: 14 residues. The germline CDR1 and CDR2 sequences are MNHEY and SVGAGI. The V end was cut by 8 bases, the J end by 0 bases, with 11 bases between. CDR3 nucleotide sequence: TGTGCCAGCTCGGAAGGCAGCTCCTACAATGAGCAGTTCTTC. Protein: CASSEGSSYNEQFF.

This chain joins TRBV11-3 and TRBJ1-2; D is unresolved. The CDR3 is 13 amino acids. The germline V gene has CDR1 SGHNT and CDR2 YENEEA. V was shortened by 5 bases and J by 2 bases, with 9 bases between the two germline ends. CDR3: CASSPGLNYGYTF. The CDR3 coding sequence is TGTGCCAGCAGCCCCGGCCTGAACTATGGCTACACCTTC.

V usage is TRBV30 and J usage is TRBJ2-3; 9 bases align to TRBD2. CDR1 and CDR2 from the germline V gene are GTSNPN and SVGIG (reference sequence). With 2 bases clipped from V and 4 bases from J, the junction kept 4 bases outside the gene matches. CDR3 size: 14 residues. The CDR3 loop is CAWSSSGSADTQYF. The CDR3 coding sequence is TGTGCCTGGAGTAGTAGCGGGAGCGCAGATACGCAGTATTTT.

This chain's CDR3 is CAISDTTGGKRAAGYTF. Here the CDR3 DNA reads TGTGCCATCAGTGATACGACCGGGGGCAAGAGGGCGGCTGGCTACACCTTC. The gene calls are TRBV10-3 and TRBJ1-2, with a tentative D call TRBD1 (6 bases). This CDR3 region has 17 residues. V was pared by 3 bases and J by 7 bases, with 24 bases between. The germline V gene encodes CDR1 ENHRY and CDR2 SYGVKD.

J is TRBJ2-1 and V is TRBV7-6; 9 bases agree with TRBD2. Germline loops: CDR1 SGHVS, CDR2 FNYEAQ. The CDR3 runs 15 residues. The junction had 2 bases not matched to a gene; V was cut back by 5 bases and J by 0 bases. This CDR3 reads CASSRAGGSYNEQFF. The CDR3 DNA sequence: TGTGCCAGCAGCCGAGCGGGGGGCTCCTACAATGAGCAGTTCTTC.

This clone was counted once. The chain recombines TRBV5-1 with TRBJ2-2; D remains ambiguous. The CDR3 extends over 14 amino acids. Germline V gene data show CDR1 as SGHRS and CDR2 as YFSETQ. Trimming shortened V by 0 bases and J by 7 bases, and 10 bases separated the two germline ends. The CDR3 protein is CASSLALDGGELFF. In nucleotides, the CDR3 is TGCGCCAGCAGCTTGGCCTTGGACGGCGGGGAGCTGTTTTTT.

This clone appeared once. CDR3 in amino acids: CASSLVGAGRANVLTF. The CDR3 DNA sequence: TGTGCCAGCAGCTTAGTGGGAGCGGGCCGGGCCAACGTCCTGACTTTC. V is TRBV7-2 and J is TRBJ2-6; D is possibly TRBD2 (6 bases). This CDR3 region has 16 residues. The germline CDR1 and CDR2 sequences are SGHTA and FQGNSA. V lost 1 base, J lost 5 bases, and 12 bases lay in between.

Only a few counts were recorded for this clone. The chain joins TRBV10-3 to TRBJ1-1; no definite D call. V lost 0 bases to trimming and J lost 7 bases, with 9 bases between them. Germline-derived CDR1 and CDR2 are ENHRY and SYGVKD. The CDR3 is made up of 13 amino acids. This CDR3 reads CAISESGGFEAFF. The CDR3 nucleotides are TGTGCCATCAGTGAGTCGGGAGGCTTTGAAGCTTTCTTT.

This chain uses TRBV9 with TRBJ2-1; D possibly corresponds to TRBD1 (5 bases). The ends were cut back, 2 bases at V and 3 bases at J, with 9 bases in the middle. The germline V gene has CDR1 SGDLS and CDR2 YYNGEE. The CDR3 has 14 amino acids. DNA for the CDR3: TGTGCCAGCAGCGTGGGGCAGCTCTACAATGAGCAGTTCTTC. Residues: CASSVGQLYNEQFF.

The genes are TRBV25-1 and TRBJ1-4; D ambiguous. CDR1 MGHDK and CDR2 SYGVNS come from the germline V gene. V shed 3 bases and J shed 8 bases, with 13 bases lying between them. This CDR3 contains 14 residues. The CDR3 sequence: CASSDGSSGEKLFF. The CDR3 region has the DNA TGTGCCAGCAGTGACGGGAGTTCGGGCGAAAAACTGTTTTTT.

This clone has at least ten counts. The chain combines TRBV2 with TRBJ2-7; D call uncertain. V was cut by 2 bases and J by 2 bases, with 7 bases left in between. There are 13 residues in the CDR3. CDR1 and CDR2 (germline): SNHLY, FYNNEI. In nucleotides, the CDR3 is TGTGCCAGCAGTGAACGTTCTACCTACGAGCAGTACTTC. Protein: CASSERSTYEQYF.

This clone was detected only a few times. The V and J genes are TRBV10-3 and TRBJ1-2; D unresolved. Per germline, CDR1 ENHRY and CDR2 SYGVKD. The CDR3 has 14 residues. Trimming took off 4 bases at V and 2 bases at J, with 11 bases between the two ends. The CDR3 coding sequence is TGTGCCATCAGTGGGGAACAGAAGAACTATGGCTACACCTTC. This translates into CAISGEQKNYGYTF.

This sequence joins TRBV30 and TRBJ2-1; no firm D call. V shed 2 bases and J shed 12 bases, with 23 bases lying between them. This CDR3 has 15 amino acids. The germline V gene encodes CDR1 GTSNPN and CDR2 SVGIG (reference sequence). The CDR3 nucleotides read TGTGCCTGGAGTTTTAACCGGAACAACCGCCCTGTGCAGTTCTTC. Residues: CAWSFNRNNRPVQFF.

The chain uses TRBV30 and TRBJ2-5, with TRBD1 matching over 8 bases. The CDR3 is made up of 12 amino acids. J gave up 5 bases and V 3 bases, and 2 bases lay outside the gene matches. The germline V gene has CDR1 GTSNPN and CDR2 SVGIG (reference sequence). The CDR3 bases are TGTGCCTGGAGCGGGGACAGGGAGACCCAGTACTTC. Its protein product is CAWSGDRETQYF.

DNA for the CDR3: TGTGCCAGCAGCTTCGAGCGGGAGCGGGACGAGCAGTACTTC. Translation: CASSFERERDEQYF. The rearrangement joins TRBV7-9 to TRBJ2-7; TRBD2 agrees at 8 bases. Germline values: CDR1 SEHNR, CDR2 FQNEAQ (reference sequence). The CDR3 loop spans 14 amino acids. V lost 3 bases, J lost 5 bases, and 6 bases stayed unmatched.

The chain has TRBV12-1 and TRBJ2-1; TRBD2 is taken as the D call from the table, unchecked against the DNA. TRBV12-1 is classified as a pseudogene. The CDR3 runs to 17 residues. The CDR3, as DNA: TGTGCCAGCAGCTTTTGGGGGACTAGCGGGAGGAACAATGAGCAGTTCTTC. It specifies CASSFWGTSGRNNEQFF.

The CDR3 DNA reads TGTGCCAGCAGCTTAAGGGGAAACTCCTACGAGCAGTACTTC. It is translated as CASSLRGNSYEQYF. This sequence joins TRBV11-3 and TRBJ2-7, with D maybe TRBD1 (5 bases). There are 14 residues in the CDR3. Per germline, CDR1 SGHNT and CDR2 YENEEA. V shed 2 bases and J shed 0 bases, with 8 bases lying between them.

The chain joins TRBV9 to TRBJ2-7, with D tentatively TRBD1 (5 bases). The CDR3 has 14 amino acids. The germline V gene has CDR1 SGDLS and CDR2 YYNGEE. Deletions cut 3 bases from V and 3 bases from J, with 13 bases between. CDR3 region: CASSAYAGFYEQYF. In DNA form, the CDR3 reads TGTGCCAGCAGCGCATACGCAGGGTTCTACGAGCAGTACTTC.

The chain couples TRBV30 to TRBJ2-5; 10 bases fit TRBD2. CDR1 is GTSNPN, CDR2 SVGIG, per germline (reference sequence). This CDR3 spans 17 amino acids. The junction had 11 bases not matched to a gene; V was cut back by 0 bases and J by 4 bases. CDR3 bases: TGTGCCTGGAGTGTAAGGCTAGCGGGAGATCCGATAGAGACCCAGTACTTC. It encodes CAWSVRLAGDPIETQYF.

The rearrangement uses TRBV11-3 and TRBJ2-7; no reliable D call. This CDR3 contains 13 residues. Germline V gives CDR1 SGHNT, CDR2 YENEEA. V gave up 3 bases and J gave up 5 bases, with 11 bases separating them. The CDR3 coding sequence is TGTGCCAGCAGCTTGGGTAGGATGGACGAGCAGTACTTC. This codes for CASSLGRMDEQYF. The full variable domain, with the rest looked up from reference TRBV11-3 and TRBJ2-7, is EAGVVQSPRYKIIEKKQPVAFWCNPISGHNTLYWYLQNLGQGPELLIRYENEEAVDDSQLPKDRFSAERLKGVDSTLKIQPAELGDSAVYLCASSLGRMDEQYFGPGTRLTVT.

This clone was detected a few times. The chain recombines TRBV7-9 with TRBJ2-5; D possibly corresponds to TRBD1 (5 bases). CDR1 SEHNR and CDR2 FQNEAQ come from the germline V gene (reference sequence). The CDR3 spans 16 residues. Trimming removed 2 bases from V and 1 base from J, with 14 bases in between. The CDR3 loop reads CASSLKGMKSQETQYF. CDR3 bases: TGTGCCAGCAGCTTAAAGGGGATGAAATCCCAAGAGACCCAGTACTTC.

This sequence joins TRBV7-9 and TRBJ2-7; D gene unclear. The CDR3 loop spans 10 amino acids. Trimming stripped 5 bases from V and 6 bases from J, with 5 bases between. The germline gives CDR1 SEHNR, CDR2 FQNEAQ (reference sequence). The DNA for the CDR3 is TGTGCCAGCAGCCCTGCCGAGCAGTACTTC. Its protein product is CASSPAEQYF.

V is TRBV29-1 and J is TRBJ1-1; TRBD1 might be the D (5 bases). Germline assignment: CDR1 SQVTM and CDR2 ANQGSEA. The ends were cut back, 0 bases at V and 10 bases at J, with 18 bases in the middle. This CDR3 is 14 amino acids long. CDR3 loop: CSVEDLREGRGAFF. The DNA for the CDR3 is TGCAGCGTTGAAGATCTAAGGGAGGGGCGGGGAGCTTTCTTT.

The gene calls are TRBV15 and TRBJ2-1, with D perhaps TRBD1 (5 bases). From germline, CDR1 is LNHNV and CDR2 YYDKDF (reference sequence). The CDR3 extends over 17 amino acids. Deletions cut 0 bases from V and 6 bases from J, with 18 bases between. The CDR3 nucleotides read TGTGCCACCAGCAGAGAATTTGGCAGGGCCTTTAGCAATGAGCAGTTCTTC. Translating gives CATSREFGRAFSNEQFF.

With regard to this clone: Other DNA sequences in this sample translate to the same CDR3. The J gene is TRBJ2-3, the V gene TRBV6-6; tentative D call: TRBD1 (5 bases). CDR3 length equals 15 residues. V dropped 0 bases and J dropped 2 bases, with 9 bases sitting between them. CDR1 is MNHNY and CDR2 is SVGAGI in the germline V gene (reference sequence). The CDR3 protein is CASSYSAGSTDTQYF. As DNA, the CDR3 is TGTGCCAGCAGTTACTCGGCAGGGTCCACAGATACGCAGTATTTT.

This clone has only a few counts. The gene calls are TRBV6-1 and TRBJ2-3; 8 bases agree with TRBD2. Germline V gene data show CDR1 as MNHNS and CDR2 as SASEGT. This CDR3 spans 15 amino acids. J gave up 7 bases and V 1 base, and 7 bases lay outside the gene matches. The CDR3 DNA reads as TGTGCCAGCAGTGAAGGCGGGGGGCGGGTAAATACGCAGTATTTT. This translates into CASSEGGGRVNTQYF.

The V gene is TRBV7-9, the J gene TRBJ2-1; 7 bases are a match to TRBD1. The CDR3 runs to 16 residues. CDR1 is SEHNR, CDR2 FQNEAQ, per germline (reference sequence). V lost 0 bases to trimming and J lost 6 bases; unmatched junction nucleotides: 8. The CDR3 protein is CASSLAVTGSRNEQFF. CDR3 DNA: TGTGCCAGCAGCTTAGCGGTGACAGGGAGCCGCAATGAGCAGTTCTTC.

The chain employs TRBV28 and TRBJ1-2; a possible D gene is TRBD1 (6 bases). This CDR3 region has 13 residues. The V end lost 2 bases, the J end lost 7 bases, and 11 bases lay between the germline ends. From germline, CDR1 is MDHEN and CDR2 SYDVKM. This chain's CDR3 is CASSLVRGSGYTF. CDR3 in DNA: TGTGCCAGCAGTTTAGTGAGGGGGTCTGGCTACACCTTC.

The CDR3, as DNA: TGTGCCAGCAGACGGATCGACTATACGCAGTATTTT. Translating gives CASRRIDYTQYF. The V and J genes are TRBV5-8 and TRBJ2-3; D remains ambiguous. CDR1 SGHTS and CDR2 YDEGEE come from the germline V gene. The CDR3 length is 12 residues. The germline V and J ends were trimmed by 5 bases and 7 bases, with 11 bases remaining between them.